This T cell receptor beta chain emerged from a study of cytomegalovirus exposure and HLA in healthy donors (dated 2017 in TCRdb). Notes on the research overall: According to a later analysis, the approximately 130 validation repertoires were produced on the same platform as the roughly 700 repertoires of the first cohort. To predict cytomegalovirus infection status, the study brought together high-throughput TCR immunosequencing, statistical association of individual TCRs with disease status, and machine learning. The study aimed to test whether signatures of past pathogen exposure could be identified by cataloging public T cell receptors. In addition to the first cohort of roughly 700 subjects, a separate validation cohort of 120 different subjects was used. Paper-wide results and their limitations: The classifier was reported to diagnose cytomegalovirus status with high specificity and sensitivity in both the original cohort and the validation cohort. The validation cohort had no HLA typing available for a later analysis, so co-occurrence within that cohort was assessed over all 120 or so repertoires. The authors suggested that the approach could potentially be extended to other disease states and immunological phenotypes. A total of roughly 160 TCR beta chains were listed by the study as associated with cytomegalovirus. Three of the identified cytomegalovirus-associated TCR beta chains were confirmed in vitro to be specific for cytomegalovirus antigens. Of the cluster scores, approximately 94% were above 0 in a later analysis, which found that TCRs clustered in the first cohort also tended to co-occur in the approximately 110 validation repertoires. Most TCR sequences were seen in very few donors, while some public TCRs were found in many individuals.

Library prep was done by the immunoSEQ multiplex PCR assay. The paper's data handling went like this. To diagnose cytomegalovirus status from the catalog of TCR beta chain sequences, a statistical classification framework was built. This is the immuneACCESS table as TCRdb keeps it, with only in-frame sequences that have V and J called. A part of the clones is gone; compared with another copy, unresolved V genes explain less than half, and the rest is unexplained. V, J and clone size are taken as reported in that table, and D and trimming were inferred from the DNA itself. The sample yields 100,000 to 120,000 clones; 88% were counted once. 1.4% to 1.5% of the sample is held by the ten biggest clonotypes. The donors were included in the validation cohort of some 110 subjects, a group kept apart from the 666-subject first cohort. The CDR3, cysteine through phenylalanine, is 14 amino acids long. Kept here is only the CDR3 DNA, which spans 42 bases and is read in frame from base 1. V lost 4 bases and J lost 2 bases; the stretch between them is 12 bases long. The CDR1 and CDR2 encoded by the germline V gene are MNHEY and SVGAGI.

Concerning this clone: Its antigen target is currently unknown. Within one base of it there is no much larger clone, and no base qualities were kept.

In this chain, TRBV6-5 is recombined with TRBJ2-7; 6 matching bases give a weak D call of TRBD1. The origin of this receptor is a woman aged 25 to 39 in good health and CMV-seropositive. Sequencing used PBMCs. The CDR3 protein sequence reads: CASSSGQKPYEQYF. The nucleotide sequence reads TGTGCCAGCAGTTCCGGACAGAAGCCCTACGAGCAGTACTTC.